What follows are 17 T cell receptor beta chains derived from one specimen sequenced in a study of PD-1 blockade in classical Hodgkin lymphoma. Noted time point: cycle 4 day 1 (C4D1), after about 6 weeks of nivolumab. All patients experienced relapse after autologous stem cell transplantation, and brentuximab vedotin exposure was variable. Negative selection with magnets was how CD8+ T cells were isolated from the thawed PBMCs. Clones were sequenced by immunoSEQ multiplex PCR, and TCRdb holds only the in-frame ones, with some missing. The sample consists of 9,500 to 12,000 clones, 70% to 90% of them appearing once. The starting material was CD8+ T cells from blood, obtained before the fourth cycle of nivolumab. The receptor set was obtained from a human donor with classical Hodgkin lymphoma. The donor label of this sample is uncertain.

The chain couples TRBV5-5 to TRBJ2-7; D gene uncertain. Trimming took 0 bases from V and 2 from J, leaving 6 bases between them. The germline CDR1 and CDR2 sequences are SGHKS and YYEKEE (reference sequence). The CDR3 has 13 amino acids. This chain's CDR3 is CASSLVPAYEQYF. CDR3 nucleotides: TGTGCCAGCAGCTTGGTTCCAGCCTACGAGCAGTACTTC.

The V gene is TRBV19, the J gene TRBJ2-5; 11 bases map to TRBD2. The CDR3 runs 16 residues. The junction had 5 bases not matched to a gene; V was cut back by 5 bases and J by 0 bases. The germline V gene encodes CDR1 LNHDA and CDR2 SQIVND (reference sequence). Here the CDR3 reads CASSGTSGTYQETQYF. In DNA, the CDR3 is TGTGCCAGTAGTGGGACTAGCGGTACATACCAAGAGACCCAGTACTTC.

This chain links TRBV7-2 with TRBJ2-3; 10 nucleotides agree with TRBD2. Trimming took 4 bases from V and 0 from J; bases not matched to a gene: 7. CDR1 and CDR2 from the germline V gene are SGHTA and FQGNSA. CDR3 length: 17 amino acids. CDR3 amino acids: CASSWGLARSSTDTQYF. The CDR3 DNA is TGTGCCAGCAGCTGGGGACTAGCGAGGTCTAGCACAGATACGCAGTATTTT.

This clone has more than one count but fewer than ten. The CDR3 nucleotides are TGCGCCAGCAGCCAAGAGGGTAGGGAGAATCAGCCCCAGCATTTT. It translates to CASSQEGRENQPQHF. This chain connects TRBV4-1 to TRBJ1-5; no definite D call. CDR1 and CDR2 (germline): MGHRA, YSYEKL. This CDR3 has 15 residues. V lost 0 bases to trimming and J lost 4 bases, with 10 bases between them.

The chain recombines TRBV6-4 with TRBJ1-1; TRBD1 might be the D (6 bases). V dropped 0 bases and J dropped 12 bases, with 26 bases sitting between them. Germline V CDR1 and CDR2: MRHNA, SNTAGT. This CDR3 has 17 residues. CDR3 nucleotide sequence: TGTGCCAGCAGTGACTCCTCGGAGGGGGGGGCACAGGGATTTACTTTCTTT. Amino acid sequence: CASSDSSEGGAQGFTFF.

The rearrangement joins TRBV6-6 to TRBJ2-3; TRBD2 matches at 10 bases. CDR1 is MNHNY and CDR2 is SVGAGI in the germline V gene (reference sequence). The J segment lost 4 bases and the V segment lost 8 bases, leaving 9 bases of the junction unmatched. The CDR3 loop spans 15 amino acids. The CDR3 sequence is CASVGGSGRADTQYF. DNA for the CDR3: TGTGCCAGCGTCGGTGGCAGCGGGAGGGCAGATACGCAGTATTTT.

The chain recombines TRBV5-4 with TRBJ1-1; TRBD1 might be the D (6 bases). The ends were cut back, 5 bases at V and 2 bases at J, with 10 bases in the middle. Germline V gene lookup returns CDR1 SGHNT and CDR2 YYREEE (reference sequence). The CDR3 contains 13 residues. The CDR3 nucleotides read TGTGCCAGCAGAGAACAGGGAAACACTGAAGCTTTCTTT. Its protein product is CASREQGNTEAFF.

The CDR3 reads CASSFSGGSSYNEQFF. In DNA form, the CDR3 reads TGTGCCAGCAGCTTTTCTGGCGGATCCTCCTACAATGAGCAGTTCTTC. The chain is built from TRBV13 and TRBJ2-1; D remains unclear. The germline V gene has CDR1 PRHDT and CDR2 FYEKMQ (reference sequence). The CDR3 extends over 16 amino acids. The V gene lost 3 bases and the J gene lost 0 bases, with 12 bases spanning the gap. Filled out from reference TRBV13 and TRBJ2-1, the complete variable domain reads AAGVIQSPRHLIKEKRETATLKCYPIPRHDTVYWYQQGPGQDPQFLISFYEKMQSDKGSIPDRFSAQQFSDYHSELNMSSLELGDSALYFCASSFSGGSSYNEQFFGPGTRLTVL.

The gene calls are TRBV19 and TRBJ2-7; D might be TRBD1 or TRBD2, each matching 5 bases. The germline CDR1 and CDR2 sequences are LNHDA and SQIVND (reference sequence). The V end was cut by 3 bases, the J end by 5 bases, with 11 bases between. The CDR3 consists of 13 residues. CDR3 amino acids: CASSILGEHEQYF. The CDR3 DNA sequence: TGTGCCAGTAGTATTTTAGGGGAGCACGAGCAGTACTTC.

This clone was seen a single time. J is TRBJ2-3 and V is TRBV9; 8 nucleotides match TRBD2. CDR3 length: 14 residues. The germline V gene has CDR1 SGDLS and CDR2 YYNGEE. V lost 3 bases to trimming and J lost 5 bases; unmatched junction nucleotides: 5. CDR3 amino acids: CASSDGLAGDTQYF. In DNA form, the CDR3 reads TGTGCCAGCAGCGACGGACTAGCCGGAGATACGCAGTATTTT.

This clone has just one count. The CDR3 sequence: CASSTWTRAGEKLFF. The CDR3 DNA reads as TGTGCCAGCAGCACTTGGACCCGGGCGGGTGAAAAACTGTTTTTT. The rearrangement links TRBV9 to TRBJ1-4; no clear D. V dropped 4 bases and J dropped 7 bases, with 17 bases sitting between them. The CDR3 is 15 amino acids. Looked up from germline, CDR1 is SGDLS and CDR2 is YYNGEE.

The chain has TRBV4-1 and TRBJ2-2; 14 nucleotides match TRBD2. Germline V gene lookup returns CDR1 MGHRA and CDR2 YSYEKL. The CDR3 loop spans 17 amino acids. Trimming cost V 3 bases and J 5 bases; bases outside gene matches: 5. DNA of the CDR3: TGCGCCAGCAGCCACGGACTAGCGGGGGGATTAACCGGGGAGCTGTTTTTT. Translation gives CASSHGLAGGLTGELFF.

The chain recombines TRBV6-5 with TRBJ2-3; possible D gene TRBD2, 5 bases. Between the trimmed V and J ends, which lost 2 bases and 5 bases, there was a span of 8 bases. The germline V gene has CDR1 MNHEY and CDR2 SVGAGI. CDR3 length equals 13 residues. This CDR3 reads CASSYGSGDTQYF. The CDR3 DNA reads as TGTGCCAGCAGTTACGGGAGTGGAGATACGCAGTATTTT.

V usage is TRBV5-5 and J usage is TRBJ1-2; 9 nucleotides agree with TRBD1. Germline V CDR1 and CDR2: SGHKS, YYEKEE (reference sequence). The CDR3 consists of 15 residues. The V and J ends lost 3 bases and 7 bases, in that order; junction bases with no gene match: 10. The CDR3: CASSSTPGTGTGYTF. The DNA of the CDR3 is TGTGCCAGCAGCTCCACCCCCGGGACAGGGACTGGCTACACCTTC.

The rearrangement links TRBV6-6 to TRBJ2-1, with TRBD2 identical over 12 bases. Germline trimming cut 2 bases from V and 6 bases from J; bases unmatched to any gene: 2. Germline lookup yields CDR1 MNHNY and CDR2 SVGAGI (reference sequence). CDR3 length: 15 residues. The CDR3 DNA reads TGTGCCAGCAGTTACGGACTAGCGGGATCCAATGAGCAGTTCTTC. Protein: CASSYGLAGSNEQFF.

By its share, this clone is medium-sized. The rearrangement links TRBV19 to TRBJ2-7; 11 nucleotides align to TRBD1. This CDR3 has 15 amino acids. The V gene end was trimmed by 4 bases and the J gene end by 6 bases; junction bases not matched to a gene: 8. Germline CDR1 is LNHDA and CDR2 is SQIVND (reference sequence). The CDR3 is CASSTGEGTGGEQYF. CDR3 bases: TGTGCCAGTAGTACCGGAGAAGGGACAGGGGGCGAGCAGTACTTC.

V and J are TRBV5-4 and TRBJ1-2; 7 positions agree with TRBD1. The germline V gene encodes CDR1 SGHNT and CDR2 YYREEE (reference sequence). Trimming cost V 4 bases and J 3 bases; bases outside gene matches: 6. This CDR3 spans 14 amino acids. CDR3: CASSPLTGYYGYTF. The CDR3 region has the DNA TGTGCCAGCAGCCCCTTGACAGGGTACTATGGCTACACCTTC. Complete variable domain (other parts from reference TRBV5-4 and TRBJ1-2): ETGVTQSPTHLIKTRGQQVTLRCSSQSGHNTVSWYQQALGQGPQFIFQYYREEENGRGNFPPRFSGLQFPNYSSELNVNALELDDSALYLCASSPLTGYYGYTFGSGTRLTVV.